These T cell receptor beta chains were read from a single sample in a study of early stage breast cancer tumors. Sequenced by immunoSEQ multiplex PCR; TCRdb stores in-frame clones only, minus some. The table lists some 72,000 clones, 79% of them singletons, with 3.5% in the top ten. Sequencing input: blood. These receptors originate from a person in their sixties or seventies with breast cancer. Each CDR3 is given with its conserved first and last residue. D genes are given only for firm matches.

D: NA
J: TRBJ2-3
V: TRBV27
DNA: TGTGCCAGCAGTTTATTCCTAGCCGGAGATACGCAGTATTTT
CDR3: CASSLFLAGDTQYF

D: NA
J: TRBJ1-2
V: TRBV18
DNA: TGTGCCAGCTCACGCACAGGCTCCCACGATGGCTACACCTTC
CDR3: CASSRTGSHDGYTF

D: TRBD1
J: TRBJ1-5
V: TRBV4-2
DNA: TGTGCCAGCAGCCAAGATAGTTCGGCAGGGGGTCAGCCCCAGCATTTT
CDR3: CASSQDSSAGGQPQHF

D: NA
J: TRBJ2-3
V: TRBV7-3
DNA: TGTGCCAGCAGCTTAATAGTTTTGGATACGCAGTATTTT
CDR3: CASSLIVLDTQYF

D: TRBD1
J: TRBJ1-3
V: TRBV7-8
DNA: TGTGCCAGCAGCTCATTTCAGGGGGCGCTTGGAAACACCATATATTTT
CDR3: CASSSFQGALGNTIYF

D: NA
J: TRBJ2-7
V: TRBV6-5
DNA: TGTGCCAGCAGTACCCGACAGGCTATCCCGGGGGAGCAGTACTTC
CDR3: CASSTRQAIPGEQYF

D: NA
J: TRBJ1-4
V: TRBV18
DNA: TGTGCCAGCTCCCCCTCCGGGGGGACTAATGAAAAACTGTTTTTT
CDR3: CASSPSGGTNEKLFF

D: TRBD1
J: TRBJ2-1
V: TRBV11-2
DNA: TGTGCCAGCAGCCACAGACAGGGGGGGTACAATGAGCAGTTCTTC
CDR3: CASSHRQGGYNEQFF

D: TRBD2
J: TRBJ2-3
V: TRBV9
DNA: TGTGCCAGCAGCCTAACTAGCGGGTACGGAGATACGCAGTATTTT
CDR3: CASSLTSGYGDTQYF

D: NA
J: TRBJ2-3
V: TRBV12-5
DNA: TGTGCTAGTGCTAGCAGCGGCACAGATACGCAGTATTTT
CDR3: CASASSGTDTQYF

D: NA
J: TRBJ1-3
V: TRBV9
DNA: TGTGCCAGCAGCGACGGGACTGGTGGAAACACCATATATTTT
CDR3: CASSDGTGGNTIYF